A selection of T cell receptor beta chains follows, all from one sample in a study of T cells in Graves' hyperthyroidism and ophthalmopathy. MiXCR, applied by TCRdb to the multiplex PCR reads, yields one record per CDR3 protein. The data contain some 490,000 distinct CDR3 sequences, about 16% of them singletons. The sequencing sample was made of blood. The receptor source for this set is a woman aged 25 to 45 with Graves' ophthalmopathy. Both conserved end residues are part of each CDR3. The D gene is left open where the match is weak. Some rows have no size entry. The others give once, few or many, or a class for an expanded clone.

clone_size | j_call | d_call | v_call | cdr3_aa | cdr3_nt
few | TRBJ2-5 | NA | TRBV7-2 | CASSRGATSETQYF | TGTGCCAGCAGTCGAGGGGCGACTTCTGAGACCCAGTACTTC
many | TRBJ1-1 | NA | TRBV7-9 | CASSPEAFF | TGTGCCAGCAGCCCAGAAGCTTTCTTT
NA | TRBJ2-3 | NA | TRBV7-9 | CASSQQGLSTDTQYF | TGTGCCAGCAGCCAACAGGGACTGTCCACAGATACGCAGTATTTT
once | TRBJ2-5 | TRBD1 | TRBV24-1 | CATSDQERDSGRMTQYF | TGTGCCACCAGTGATCAGGAACGGGACAGCGGCCGGATGACCCAGTACTTC
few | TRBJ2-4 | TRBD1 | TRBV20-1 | CSARVTEGTGLAKNIQYF | TGCAGTGCTAGAGTCACCGAGGGGACAGGACTAGCCAAAAACATTCAGTACTTC
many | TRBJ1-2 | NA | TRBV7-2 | CASSFFILIRKAGYTF | TGTGCCAGCAGCTTTTTCATACTGATTCGGAAGGCTGGCTACACCTTC
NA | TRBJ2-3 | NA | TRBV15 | CATQPEGTRTDTQYF | TGTGCCACCCAACCTGAGGGGACCCGCACAGATACGCAGTATTTT
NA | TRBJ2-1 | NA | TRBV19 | CASTERGGINEQFF | TGTGCCAGTACGGAAAGGGGGGGGATAAATGAGCAGTTCTTC
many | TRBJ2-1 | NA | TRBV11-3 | CASSPPNANEQFF | TGTGCCAGCAGCCCTCCCAACGCCAATGAGCAGTTCTTC
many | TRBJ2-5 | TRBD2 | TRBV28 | CASSLRLAGGGETQYF | TGTGCCAGCAGTTTACGGCTAGCGGGAGGTGGGGAGACCCAGTACTTC
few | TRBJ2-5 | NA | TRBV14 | CASSHLTAKETQYF | TGTGCCAGCAGCCACCTGACTGCAAAAGAGACCCAGTACTTC